The 19 T cell receptor beta chains reported below all come from one sample, sequenced in a study of T-cell reconstitution after alpha-beta-depleted transplantation in children. As it was prepared, the TCRbeta library received unique molecular identifiers. TCRdb analysed the PCR reads with MiXCR anew, one entry per CDR3 protein. Found here are tens of thousands of distinct CDR3 sequences, 35% to 55% of them singletons; the top ten hold 98%. The input for sequencing was PBMCs, mostly from graft donor cells, taken 360 days after TCRalphabeta/CD19-depleted stem cell transplant. Receptor source: a male patient between 5 and 17 years old who had a stem cell transplant for acute lymphoblastic leukemia, so the T cells may come from the graft donor.

The chain links TRBV11-2 to TRBJ2-7; TRBD1 matches 7 bases. The CDR3 loop spans 15 amino acids. In germline, CDR1 is SGHAT, CDR2 FQNNGV. Trimming took 5 bases from V and 9 from J; bases not matched to a gene: 16. Here the CDR3 DNA reads TGTGCCAGCAGCCCCCGACAGGGTCCCCGTGGGGTGCAGTACTTC. Protein sequence: CASSPRQGPRGVQYF.

The rearrangement uses TRBV5-1 and TRBJ1-4; the D is unclear. This CDR3 is built from 14 residues. The germline CDR1 and CDR2 sequences are SGHRS and YFSETQ. V dropped 2 bases and J dropped 2 bases, with 7 bases sitting between them. Here the CDR3 DNA reads TGCGCCAGCAGCTTTGACGGGACTAATGAAAAACTGTTTTTT. Translating it yields CASSFDGTNEKLFF. The entire variable domain, with the rest obtained from reference TRBV5-1 and TRBJ1-4, is as follows: KAGVTQTPRYLIKTRGQQVTLSCSPISGHRSVSWYQQTPGQGLQFLFEYFSETQRNKGNFPGRFSGRQFSNSRSEMNVSTLELGDSALYLCASSFDGTNEKLFFGSGTQLSVL.

This rearrangement joins TRBV9 to TRBJ2-7, with no clear D. This CDR3 spans 12 amino acids. The germline V gene has CDR1 SGDLS and CDR2 YYNGEE. Trimming took off 0 bases at V and 8 bases at J, with 9 bases between the two ends. The CDR3 loop reads CASSVVGGQQYF. DNA for the CDR3: TGTGCCAGCAGCGTAGTCGGCGGCCAGCAGTACTTC.

V gene TRBV27 combines with J gene TRBJ2-3, with D uncertain. The CDR3 is 14 amino acids. Germline V gene lookup returns CDR1 MNHEY and CDR2 SMNVEV (reference sequence). Trimming took off 4 bases at V and 2 bases at J, with 10 bases between the two ends. The CDR3 region is CASSSRLTTDTQYF. CDR3 in DNA: TGTGCCAGCAGTTCCCGACTTACCACAGATACGCAGTATTTT.

This chain joins TRBV15 and TRBJ2-5; no firm D call. Germline CDR1 is LNHNV and CDR2 is YYDKDF (reference sequence). With 0 bases removed from V and 6 bases from J, the gap between germline ends came to 5 bases. The CDR3 totals 12 residues. In DNA, the CDR3 is TGTGCCACCAGCAGAGATCGGCAGACCCAGTACTTC. This translates into CATSRDRQTQYF.

This clonotype was recorded a few times. The genes are TRBV28 and TRBJ2-2; the D gene is possibly TRBD1 (5 bases). V lost 6 bases and J lost 2, with 10 bases in between. The CDR3 loop spans 14 amino acids. Per germline, CDR1 MDHEN and CDR2 SYDVKM. The CDR3, as DNA: TGTGCCAGCAGCCTGCAGGGAAACACCGGGGAGCTGTTTTTT. As protein: CASSLQGNTGELFF.

In its sample, this clonotype was seen a few times. The genes are TRBV7-9 and TRBJ2-7, with D maybe TRBD1 (6 bases). This CDR3 is built from 13 residues. Between the trimmed V and J ends, which lost 9 bases and 2 bases, there was a span of 14 bases. Germline CDR1 is SEHNR and CDR2 is FQNEAQ (reference sequence). The CDR3 nucleotides read TGTGCCAGTCATCGGGACACAGCCTACGAGCAGTACTTC. It encodes CASHRDTAYEQYF.

This chain links TRBV20-1 with TRBJ2-7; 10 nucleotides match TRBD2. The CDR3 runs to 14 residues. Germline loops: CDR1 DFQATT, CDR2 SNEGSKA (reference sequence). Unmatched junction bases numbered 4, after V lost 0 bases and J lost 5 bases. CDR3 DNA: TGCAGTGCTAGAGACGGCCTAGCGGGAGACGAGCAGTACTTC. Its translation: CSARDGLAGDEQYF.

The genes are TRBV6-2 or TRBV6-3 and TRBJ2-5, with 10 positions matching TRBD2. Per the germline V gene, CDR1 is MNHEY and CDR2 is SVGEGT. The CDR3 has 19 amino acids. Trimming removed 7 bases from V and 1 base from J; junction bases left unmatched: 18. CDR3 sequence (DNA): TGTGCCAGCAAAAAACCCCTTATAGCTAGCGGGGGCCCCCAAGAGACCCAGTACTTC. Amino acid sequence: CASKKPLIASGGPQETQYF.

This clonotype was detected many times. This chain uses TRBV5-1 with TRBJ1-2; D gene unclear. V lost 0 bases and J 0 bases, leaving 9 bases between the germline ends. The germline V gene has CDR1 SGHRS and CDR2 YFSETQ. The CDR3 spans 15 residues. DNA for the CDR3: TGCGCCAGCAGCTTGGTAGGGCAGACTAACTATGGCTACACCTTC. This encodes CASSLVGQTNYGYTF.

This chain joins TRBV12-3 or TRBV12-4 and TRBJ2-3, with D possibly TRBD2 on 7 matching bases. The CDR3 totals 16 residues. The V end lost 6 bases, the J end lost 9 bases, and 25 bases lay between the germline ends. The DNA for the CDR3 is TGTGCCAGCAGACCTGGGAGGGGGGAAGGCCTAGTCACGCAGTATTTT. It is translated as CASRPGRGEGLVTQYF.

The chain carries TRBV9 and TRBJ2-1, with D possibly TRBD2 on 5 matching bases. Trimming removed 4 bases at V and 9 bases at J, with 14 bases between. Germline loops: CDR1 SGDLS, CDR2 YYNGEE. This CDR3 has 13 amino acids. DNA of the CDR3: TGTGCCAGCAGCCGATCGGGAACAAGTGAGCAGTTCTTC. Its translation: CASSRSGTSEQFF.

The chain links TRBV7-8 to TRBJ1-5, with TRBD1 identical over 7 bases. The junction had 5 bases not matched to a gene; V was cut back by 3 bases and J by 0 bases. The CDR3 runs to 16 residues. Germline lookup yields CDR1 SGHVS and CDR2 FQNEAQ. CDR3 amino acids: CASSLSGGLSNQPQHF. The CDR3 nucleotides are TGTGCCAGCAGCTTGTCAGGGGGGCTTAGCAATCAGCCCCAGCATTTT. Based on the CDR3 plus reference TRBV7-8 and TRBJ1-5, the full variable domain is GAGVSQSPRYKVAKRGQDVALRCDPISGHVSLFWYQQALGQGPEFLTYFQNEAQLDKSGLPSDRFFAERPEGSVSTLKIQRTQQEDSAVYLCASSLSGGLSNQPQHFGDGTRLSIL.

This clonotype was found a few times. The V call is TRBV5-5, the J call TRBJ1-1; 7 bases are a match to TRBD1. The CDR3 is 15 residues long. In germline, CDR1 is SGHKS, CDR2 YYEKEE (reference sequence). Germline trimming cut 0 bases from V and 1 base from J; bases unmatched to any gene: 3. The CDR3 loop reads CASSLDRGGNTEAFF. In DNA form, the CDR3 reads TGTGCCAGCAGCTTGGACAGGGGAGGGAACACTGAAGCTTTCTTT.

A remark on this clonotype: Relative to the germline gene, one junction end is altered; a read error may explain this. The rearrangement joins TRBV27 to TRBJ2-7; TRBD1 aligns across 7 bases. The V gene's germline CDR1 is MNHEY and CDR2 SMNVEV (reference sequence). This CDR3 contains 9 residues. The CDR3, as DNA: TGTGCCAGCAAACAGGGGCTCGACTTC. Its translation: CASKQGLDF.

The sample holds a few counts of this clonotype. The chain employs TRBV12-3 or TRBV12-4 and TRBJ2-1, with 8 positions matching TRBD2. With V trimmed by 2 bases and J by 6 bases, 9 bases remained unmatched. The CDR3 extends over 16 amino acids. The CDR3 sequence: CASSLRPGTRSNEQFF. The CDR3, as DNA: TGTGCCAGCAGTTTAAGGCCCGGGACTAGGTCCAATGAGCAGTTCTTC.

V and J are TRBV6-4 and TRBJ2-2; TRBD1 matches 7 bases. With V trimmed by 7 bases and J by 7 bases, 3 bases remained unmatched. Germline V gene lookup returns CDR1 MRHNA and CDR2 SNTAGT. The CDR3 totals 12 residues. DNA of the CDR3: TGTGCCAGCAAGCACAGGGGCGGGGAGCTGTTTTTT. Translating it yields CASKHRGGELFF.

V usage is TRBV28 and J usage is TRBJ2-3; 10 bases map to TRBD2. The CDR3 has 16 residues. Trimming cost V 5 bases and J 3 bases; bases outside gene matches: 8. CDR1 MDHEN and CDR2 SYDVKM come from the germline V gene. The CDR3 DNA reads TGTGCCAGCAGTCTCTTAGCGGGGGGAGTGACAGATACGCAGTATTTT. It encodes CASSLLAGGVTDTQYF.

This clonotype was counted only a few times. This rearrangement joins TRBV7-9 to TRBJ2-7; D is perhaps TRBD2 (6 bases). Trimming shortened V by 0 bases and J by 2 bases, and 14 bases separated the two germline ends. This CDR3 is 16 amino acids long. CDR1 is SEHNR, CDR2 FQNEAQ, per germline (reference sequence). The CDR3 DNA sequence: TGTGCCAGCAGCTTAGCGTTAGGCGGGGCCGCCTACGAGCAGTACTTC. Its translation is CASSLALGGAAYEQYF. The full variable domain, in which reference TRBV7-9 and TRBJ2-7 provide the parts outside the CDR3, is DTGVSQNPRHKITKRGQNVTFRCDPISEHNRLYWYRQTLGQGPEFLTYFQNEAQLEKSRLLSDRFSAERPKGSFSTLEIQRTEQGDSAMYLCASSLALGGAAYEQYFGPGTRLTVT.